The 29 T cell receptor beta chains reported below all come from one sample, sequenced in a study of PD-1 blockade in classical Hodgkin lymphoma. Each patient's relapse followed autologous stem cell transplantation, and brentuximab vedotin exposure varied. This table comes from immunoSEQ multiplex PCR, and its TCRdb copy is limited to in-frame clones, with some not included. The sample has roughly 140,000 clones; 78% are singletons. Sequenced material: peripheral blood mononuclear cells (PBMCs), taken before the second cycle of nivolumab. The receptors stem from a human donor with classical Hodgkin lymphoma.

V usage is TRBV18 and J usage is TRBJ1-2; 10 bases align to TRBD1. The CDR3 runs to 14 residues. The V gene's germline CDR1 is KGHSH and CDR2 LQKENI. The trim removed 10 bases at V and 3 bases at J, leaving 8 bases unmatched. CDR3 sequence (DNA): TGTGCCACCTCCGGGACAGGGGTCGACTATGGCTACACCTTC. Translating it yields CATSGTGVDYGYTF. The entire variable domain, with the rest obtained from reference TRBV18 and TRBJ1-2, is as follows: NAGVMQNPRHLVRRRGQEARLRCSPMKGHSHVYWYRQLPEEGLKFMVYLQKENIIDESGMPKERFSAEFPKEGPSILRIQQVVRGDSAAYFCATSGTGVDYGYTFGSGTRLTVV.

The chain carries TRBV6-6 and TRBJ2-7; a possible D gene is TRBD1 (6 bases). Germline CDR1 and CDR2: MNHNY and SVGAGI (reference sequence). Trimming removed 6 bases from V and 2 bases from J, with 8 bases in between. The CDR3 totals 12 residues. CDR3 amino acids: CASSRTAYEQYF. As DNA, the CDR3 is TGTGCCAGCAGCCGGACAGCCTACGAGCAGTACTTC.

The V and J genes are TRBV2 and TRBJ2-5; 8 bases fit TRBD1. After removal of 4 bases from V and 5 bases from J, the junction contained 3 bases not matched to a gene. The CDR3 spans 13 residues. The germline gives CDR1 SNHLY, CDR2 FYNNEI. The DNA of the CDR3 is TGTGCCAGCAGTGGGACAGGGATGGAGACCCAGTACTTC. Its protein is CASSGTGMETQYF.

This clone was picked up one time. The rearrangement joins TRBV6-5 to TRBJ2-1, with 9 bases matching TRBD2. The CDR3 has 14 residues. The junction had 13 bases not matched to a gene; V was cut back by 4 bases and J by 15 bases. Germline loops: CDR1 MNHEY, CDR2 SVGAGI. The CDR3 DNA sequence: TGTGCCAGCAGTTCCGGGACTAGCCCCCGAGGGTGGTTCTTC. This codes for CASSSGTSPRGWFF.

Here the CDR3 reads CASSLGLGGEKLFF. The CDR3 coding sequence is TGCGCCAGCAGCTTGGGGTTGGGAGGGGAAAAACTGTTTTTT. The gene calls are TRBV5-1 and TRBJ1-4; D remains unclear. V was cut by 0 bases and J by 8 bases, with 11 bases left in between. The CDR3 extends over 14 amino acids. Germline values: CDR1 SGHRS, CDR2 YFSETQ.

The CDR3 here is CASRAGANTGELFF. The DNA of the CDR3 is TGCGCCAGCAGGGCGGGGGCCAACACCGGGGAGCTGTTTTTT. The rearrangement uses TRBV10-2 and TRBJ2-2; a weak D match, TRBD2 (7 bases). The length of the CDR3 is 14 residues. Germline V gene data show CDR1 as WSHSY and CDR2 as SAAADI. Trimming cost V 6 bases and J 2 bases, with 10 bases left between them.

This clone has only a few counts. This CDR3 reads CASSSTGIENYGYTF. The DNA for the CDR3 is TGTGCCAGCAGTTCGACAGGGATTGAAAACTATGGCTACACCTTC. J is TRBJ1-2 and V is TRBV27; 7 bases are a match to TRBD1. Germline V gene data show CDR1 as MNHEY and CDR2 as SMNVEV (reference sequence). The CDR3 runs to 15 residues. V lost 4 bases and J lost 2; bases outside the gene matches: 7.

This chain joins TRBV6-6 and TRBJ2-7; D is possibly TRBD2 (7 bases). The CDR3 contains 13 residues. V was pared by 7 bases and J by 3 bases, with 13 bases between. The germline gives CDR1 MNHNY, CDR2 SVGAGI (reference sequence). DNA for the CDR3: TGTGCCAGCAAGGGGGGGGCGGGCTACGAGCAGTACTTC. Protein product: CASKGGAGYEQYF.

This chain uses TRBV7-9 with TRBJ1-3, with D tentatively TRBD1 (5 bases). The CDR3 length is 17 residues. Germline-derived CDR1 and CDR2 are SEHNR and FQNEAQ (reference sequence). V was shortened by 4 bases and J by 0 bases, with 16 bases between the two germline ends. In nucleotides, the CDR3 is TGTGCCAGCAGCTCCCGGGACCGAAGAAACTCTGGAAACACCATATATTTT. It specifies CASSSRDRRNSGNTIYF.

V usage is TRBV10-3 and J usage is TRBJ2-1; 10 bases fit TRBD1. With 2 bases clipped from V and 6 bases from J, the junction kept 4 bases outside the gene matches. There are 15 residues in the CDR3. Germline V lookup: CDR1 ENHRY, CDR2 SYGVKD. The CDR3 DNA reads as TGTGCCATCAGTGAGGACAGGGGGCGAAGCAATGAGCAGTTCTTC. Its protein product is CAISEDRGRSNEQFF.

This clone was counted a few times. CDR3 amino acids: CASSYSAFNYGYTF. For the CDR3, the DNA is TGTGCCAGCAGTTACTCGGCCTTTAACTATGGCTACACCTTC. V usage is TRBV6-6 and J usage is TRBJ1-2, with D unclear. The CDR3 extends over 14 amino acids. Trimming left V 0 bases short and J 1 base short, with 6 bases between. CDR1 and CDR2 (germline): MNHNY, SVGAGI (reference sequence).

The J gene is TRBJ2-7, the V gene TRBV28; weak D call: TRBD2 (5 bases). Deletions cut 6 bases from V and 5 bases from J, with 14 bases between. CDR1 and CDR2 (germline): MDHEN, SYDVKM. This CDR3 is 13 amino acids long. CDR3 DNA: TGTGCCAGCAGGGAGGTCTTTAGCGACGAGCAGTACTTC. Translation gives CASREVFSDEQYF.

The chain couples TRBV12-5 to TRBJ1-5; tentatively, D is TRBD1 (5 bases). Germline values: CDR1 LGHNT, CDR2 FRNRAP. The V end lost 4 bases, the J end lost 2 bases, and 12 bases lay between the germline ends. There are 15 residues in the CDR3. The CDR3 loop reads CASGSRGFGNQPQHF. Written as DNA, the CDR3 is TGTGCTAGTGGTTCCCGGGGGTTCGGCAATCAGCCCCAGCATTTT.

This sequence joins TRBV5-1 and TRBJ2-3, with 8 bases fitting TRBD1. Germline CDR1 SGHRS, CDR2 YFSETQ. The CDR3 has 16 residues. J gave up 0 bases and V 4 bases, and 7 bases lay outside the gene matches. The CDR3 region is CASSRVWTGSTDTQYF. As DNA, the CDR3 is TGCGCCAGCAGCCGTGTCTGGACAGGGAGCACAGATACGCAGTATTTT.

This chain joins TRBV2 and TRBJ1-6; 7 positions agree with TRBD1. The CDR3 sequence is 16 residues long. Germline lookup yields CDR1 SNHLY and CDR2 FYNNEI. J was trimmed by 7 bases and V by 2 bases; bases with no gene match: 8. The CDR3 region has the DNA TGTGCCAGCAGTGAAAATAGGGGGCATGAGAATTCACCCCTCCACTTT. Translated: CASSENRGHENSPLHF.

This clone was seen a few times. The chain joins TRBV4-2 to TRBJ2-2; D gene uncertain. The germline V gene has CDR1 LGHNA and CDR2 YNFKEQ. Trimming took 0 bases from V and 7 from J, leaving 9 bases between them. This CDR3 region has 14 residues. CDR3 sequence: CASSQDDIFGELFF. CDR3 DNA sequence: TGTGCCAGCAGCCAAGATGATATTTTCGGGGAGCTGTTTTTT.

The genes are TRBV6-6 and TRBJ2-3; the match to TRBD2 covers 10 bases. In germline, CDR1 is MNHNY, CDR2 SVGAGI (reference sequence). V was pared by 2 bases and J by 5 bases, with 7 bases of the junction left unmatched. CDR3 length: 16 amino acids. In DNA form, the CDR3 reads TGTGCCAGCAGTTACCCCGGGACTAGCGAAGGAGATACGCAGTATTTT. It translates to CASSYPGTSEGDTQYF.

The chain employs TRBV7-3 and TRBJ1-5; D remains ambiguous. There are 13 residues in the CDR3. Germline V CDR1 and CDR2: SGHTA, FQGTGA. Trimming left V 2 bases short and J 2 bases short, with 4 bases between. CDR3 sequence (DNA): TGTGCCAGCAGCTTAGTTGGCAATCAGCCCCAGCATTTT. Amino acids: CASSLVGNQPQHF.

V is TRBV28 and J is TRBJ1-5; 8 bases match TRBD1. The CDR3 loop spans 14 amino acids. Germline-derived CDR1 and CDR2 are MDHEN and SYDVKM. V lost 6 bases and J lost 3; bases outside the gene matches: 4. This CDR3 reads CASSRTGNNQPQHF. The CDR3 DNA follows: TGTGCCAGCAGCCGGACAGGGAACAATCAGCCCCAGCATTTT.

The chain couples TRBV6-5 to TRBJ2-2; D not certain. Germline CDR1 is MNHEY and CDR2 is SVGAGI. V lost 0 bases and J 2 bases, leaving 7 bases between the germline ends. This CDR3 contains 15 residues. The CDR3 spells CASSYSTSNTGELFF. CDR3 in DNA: TGTGCCAGCAGTTACTCTACATCTAACACCGGGGAGCTGTTTTTT.

V is TRBV2 and J is TRBJ2-7; D unresolved. The ends were cut back, 5 bases at V and 0 bases at J, with 14 bases in the middle. The CDR3 spans 15 residues. Germline lookup yields CDR1 SNHLY and CDR2 FYNNEI. CDR3 nucleotides: TGTGCCAGCAGTTCCGACGTATTTAGCTCCTACGAGCAGTACTTC. Protein sequence: CASSSDVFSSYEQYF.

The chain recombines TRBV19 with TRBJ1-5; the D is unclear. CDR3 length: 15 residues. V was clipped by 2 bases and J by 4 bases, with 12 bases between them. The germline V gene encodes CDR1 LNHDA and CDR2 SQIVND (reference sequence). CDR3 loop: CASSISRNQNQPQHF. CDR3 DNA sequence: TGTGCCAGTAGTATATCCCGCAATCAAAATCAGCCCCAGCATTTT.

The sample holds one count of this clone. The chain carries TRBV9 and TRBJ1-4, with D maybe TRBD1 (5 bases). The germline CDR1 and CDR2 sequences are SGDLS and YYNGEE. Deletions cut 4 bases from V and 8 bases from J, with 12 bases between. The CDR3 runs 13 residues. The CDR3 nucleotides are TGTGCCAGCAGCCCGGGGGGGGTCGAAAAACTGTTTTTT. The encoded protein is CASSPGGVEKLFF. Based on the CDR3 plus reference TRBV9 and TRBJ1-4, the full variable domain is DSGVTQTPKHLITATGQRVTLRCSPRSGDLSVYWYQQSLDQGLQFLIQYYNGEERAKGNILERFSAQQFPDLHSELNLSSLELGDSALYFCASSPGGVEKLFFGSGTQLSVL.

The chain carries TRBV11-3 and TRBJ2-2; possible D gene TRBD2, 5 bases. Germline CDR1 is SGHNT and CDR2 is YENEEA. The ends were cut back, 1 base at V and 6 bases at J, with 18 bases in the middle. This CDR3 is 17 amino acids long. The CDR3 region is CASSLVVSEGDPGELFF. As DNA, the CDR3 is TGTGCCAGCAGCTTAGTAGTTTCAGAGGGAGACCCCGGGGAGCTGTTTTTT.

With regard to this clone: Distinct nucleotide sequences in the sample also encode this CDR3. The V gene is TRBV19, the J gene TRBJ1-1; D not certain. The CDR3 is 13 amino acids. The V end lost 1 base, the J end lost 4 bases, and 7 bases lay between the germline ends. The germline gives CDR1 LNHDA, CDR2 SQIVND (reference sequence). CDR3 sequence reads: CASSIGGFTEAFF. CDR3 sequence (DNA): TGTGCCAGTAGTATAGGAGGGTTCACTGAAGCTTTCTTT.

The rearrangement links TRBV27 to TRBJ2-2; 8 bases agree with TRBD2. The CDR3 length is 15 residues. CDR1 MNHEY and CDR2 SMNVEV come from the germline V gene (reference sequence). V lost 8 bases to trimming and J lost 7 bases; unmatched junction nucleotides: 12. The CDR3 region is CASAFRGRRSGELFF. CDR3 coding DNA: TGTGCCAGCGCCTTCCGCGGGAGGAGGAGCGGGGAGCTGTTTTTT.

The V and J genes are TRBV7-2 and TRBJ2-7, with 7 bases aligning to TRBD1. The CDR3 runs to 15 residues. Germline V gene lookup returns CDR1 SGHTA and CDR2 FQGNSA. V shed 3 bases and J 1 base; nucleotides not matched to a gene: 6. The CDR3 DNA follows: TGTGCCAGCAGCTTTACAGGGGTCGGGTCCTACGAGCAGTACTTC. It encodes CASSFTGVGSYEQYF.

The rearrangement uses TRBV11-3 and TRBJ2-3; TRBD2 matches at 7 bases. Per the germline V gene, CDR1 is SGHNT and CDR2 is YENEEA. V trimming: 2 bases; J trimming: 1 base; junction bases outside the gene matches: 6. The CDR3 sequence is 16 residues long. The CDR3 DNA is TGTGCCAGCAGCTTAACCAGCGGGACGGGCACAGATACGCAGTATTTT. This encodes CASSLTSGTGTDTQYF.

The table lists this clone with a few counts. This chain uses TRBV6-5 with TRBJ2-2; 9 bases line up with TRBD2. This CDR3 has 15 residues. J was trimmed by 4 bases and V by 6 bases; bases with no gene match: 6. Germline-derived CDR1 and CDR2 are MNHEY and SVGAGI. The DNA for the CDR3 is TGTGCCAGCAGACGGCCGGGACTAGCCACCGGGGAGCTGTTTTTT. This translates into CASRRPGLATGELFF.